This T cell receptor (beta chain) was found in a study of blood T cells in healthy people across ages. Study-level points and caveats: Donor CMV infection status was unknown, possibly confounding age-related changes in expanded clonotypes.

Between the trimmed V and J ends, which lost 7 bases and 0 bases, there was a span of 13 bases. The CDR3 contains 15 residues. The germline V gene has CDR1 MNHEY and CDR2 SVGEGT. As concerns this clonotype: Its antigen is unknown.

Alongside a J-beta primer mix, a sample-barcoded 5' primer served in a second PCR lasting 7 to 11 cycles. Paired-end reads containing CDR3 totaled no fewer than 2.5 million for each sample. MiXCR, run by TCRdb on the 5' RACE reads, gives a single entry per CDR3 protein. The repertoire holds roughly 560,000 distinct CDR3 sequences, with around 24% as singletons. The sample was also reused in another study, on T cells of mothers and their children. That paper adds: Donors were a few healthy Caucasian mothers and their six children. Overlap measured in related mother-child pairs was slightly, non-significantly higher than in unrelated pairs.

The rearrangement uses TRBV6-2 or TRBV6-3 and TRBJ2-1; tentatively, D is TRBD2 (5 bases). Specimen: blood. This clonotype originated in a boy aged 5-17 years in good health. CDR3 protein: CASILRTASYNEQFF. CDR3 coding DNA: TGTGCCAGCATTCTAAGGACTGCCTCCTACAATGAGCAGTTCTTC.